A selection of T cell receptor beta chains follows, all from one sample in a study of cytomegalovirus exposure and HLA in healthy donors. Sequencing used immunoSEQ multiplex PCR; TCRdb keeps in-frame clones, though not all of them. Among 85,000 to 130,000 clones, 78% were seen once, and the ten largest hold approximately 1.5%. Specimen: PBMCs. All receptors derive from a woman aged 40 to 50 in good health and CMV-seronegative. CDR3s include the opening cysteine and the closing phenylalanine or tryptophan. The order of the fields is D gene, J gene, V gene, clone size, CDR3 DNA, CDR3 protein. A D gene is named only where the DNA matches it firmly. Clone sizes are given selectively: once, few, many, or a class where the clone is expanded.

>.|TRBJ1-4|TRBV5-1|.
TGCGCCAGCAGTTCCGGACTGTCTGGTGAAAAACTGTTTTTT
CASSSGLSGEKLFF
>.|TRBJ2-2|TRBV4-3|.
TGCGCCAGCAGCCAAGATACAGGGCGCCCCGGGGAGCTGTTTTTT
CASSQDTGRPGELFF
>.|TRBJ2-7|TRBV6-6|once
TGTGCCAGCAGCCCTGACGGTAGCTTCTACGAGCAGTACTTC
CASSPDGSFYEQYF
>.|TRBJ2-7|TRBV27|.
TGTGCCAGCAGTTTCTCCTGGGGGCAGTCCTACGAGCAGTACTTC
CASSFSWGQSYEQYF
>TRBD2|TRBJ2-3|TRBV28|.
TGTGCCAGCAGTAACATAGCGGGAGGGCCTGAAGATACGCAGTATTTT
CASSNIAGGPEDTQYF
>.|TRBJ2-2|TRBV7-9|.
TGTTCCAGCAGCCTCACCGGGGAGCTGTTTTTT
CSSSLTGELFF
>.|TRBJ2-2|TRBV5-4|.
TGTGCCAGCAAACGGGACACCGGGGAGCTGTTTTTT
CASKRDTGELFF
>.|TRBJ1-1|TRBV28|.
TGTGCCAGCAGTTCCGGATTACAGAGAACTTTCTTT
CASSSGLQRTFF
>TRBD1|TRBJ1-2|TRBV7-9|few
TGTGCCAGCAGGGGACAGGGAACCTATGGCTACACCTTC
CASRGQGTYGYTF
>.|TRBJ2-7|TRBV15|.
TGTGCCACCAGCAGAGGCAACCCGGGCTCCTACGAGCAGTACTTC
CATSRGNPGSYEQYF
>.|TRBJ1-2|TRBV2|.
TGTGCCAGCAGTGAGACAACGGACAGCGACTATGGCTACACCTTC
CASSETTDSDYGYTF
>.|TRBJ1-2|TRBV11-1|.
TGTGCCAGCAGCTTTCGTTCAGGGGTATATGGCTACACCTTC
CASSFRSGVYGYTF
>TRBD1|TRBJ1-2|TRBV6-5|.
TGTGCCAGCACCAATGGGGCAGGGGGCATCTATGGCTACACCTTC
CASTNGAGGIYGYTF
>TRBD1|TRBJ2-5|TRBV5-6|.
TGTGCCAGCAGCCGAACCTCAGGGGGCAGGTTTGAGACCCAGTACTTC
CASSRTSGGRFETQYF
>.|TRBJ1-2|TRBV28|.
TGTGCCAGCAGTTTAGTTTTTCAGGGCGATGGCTACACCTTC
CASSLVFQGDGYTF
>TRBD1|TRBJ1-5|TRBV4-3|few
TGCGCCAGCAGCCAAGATCCGCAGGGGGATCAGCCCCAGCATTTT
CASSQDPQGDQPQHF